The 18 T cell receptor beta chains given below trace back to one sample, sequenced in a study of identical twins. MiXCR, applied by TCRdb to the 5' RACE reads, yields one record per CDR3 protein. The top ten hold over 0.25% of the sample, which has 1.5 million to 2 million distinct CDR3 sequences, 32% seen once. The sequenced sample was cord blood. These receptors were obtained from a newborn girl in good health.

The chain is built from TRBV5-1 and TRBJ2-7; the match to TRBD2 covers 11 bases. Trimming took 0 bases from V and 0 from J; bases not matched to a gene: 5. The CDR3 is made up of 17 amino acids. CDR1 and CDR2 from the germline V gene are SGHRS and YFSETQ. DNA for the CDR3: TGCGCCAGCAGCTTGGGCCTTAGCGGGGGGGTCTCCTACGAGCAGTACTTC. Translated, it gives CASSLGLSGGVSYEQYF. The full variable domain, in which reference TRBV5-1 and TRBJ2-7 provide the parts outside the CDR3, is KAGVTQTPRYLIKTRGQQVTLSCSPISGHRSVSWYQQTPGQGLQFLFEYFSETQRNKGNFPGRFSGRQFSNSRSEMNVSTLELGDSALYLCASSLGLSGGVSYEQYFGPGTRLTVT.

The genes are TRBV6-2 or TRBV6-3 and TRBJ1-4; 8 nucleotides match TRBD1. This CDR3 is 14 amino acids long. V trimming: 5 bases; J trimming: 10 bases; junction bases outside the gene matches: 9. Germline-derived CDR1 and CDR2 are MNHEY and SVGEGT. The CDR3 sequence: CASSADRGLGKLFF. As DNA, the CDR3 is TGTGCCAGCAGTGCAGACAGGGGACTTGGAAAACTGTTTTTT.

There are a few counts of this clonotype. The chain has TRBV6-6 and TRBJ2-4; the D gene is possibly TRBD2 (5 bases). CDR1 MNHNY and CDR2 SVGAGI come from the germline V gene (reference sequence). Trimming shortened V by 6 bases and J by 13 bases, and 19 bases separated the two germline ends. The CDR3 length is 13 residues. The CDR3 bases are TGTGCCAGCAGCAACGGAAGCCACGAGCGGCAGTACTTC. Translating gives CASSNGSHERQYF.

The chain recombines TRBV5-1 with TRBJ2-7; TRBD2 is a possible D gene (5 bases). CDR3 length: 14 residues. CDR1 SGHRS and CDR2 YFSETQ come from the germline V gene. The ends were cut back, 1 base at V and 2 bases at J, with 10 bases in the middle. CDR3 in amino acids: CASSLSSVAYEQYF. CDR3 in DNA: TGCGCCAGCAGCTTGAGTAGCGTGGCCTACGAGCAGTACTTC.

This sequence joins TRBV27 and TRBJ2-3; a weak D match, TRBD2 (6 bases). Trimming removed 6 bases from V and 6 bases from J, with 16 bases in between. This CDR3 region has 14 residues. Germline V gene data show CDR1 as MNHEY and CDR2 as SMNVEV (reference sequence). In DNA form, the CDR3 reads TGTGCCAGCAGCCGTCGGGGAGGCTCGGATACGCAGTATTTT. Translated, it gives CASSRRGGSDTQYF.

This clonotype has only a few counts. The J gene is TRBJ1-1, the V gene TRBV4-1; no definite D call. Deletions cut 5 bases from V and 8 bases from J, with 15 bases between. The CDR3 runs to 13 residues. Germline loops: CDR1 MGHRA, CDR2 YSYEKL. CDR3 sequence (DNA): TGCGCCAGCAGCTTCGCTAGAGGTAAGGAAGCTTTCTTT. This encodes CASSFARGKEAFF.

The chain combines TRBV20-1 with TRBJ2-1; tentatively, D is TRBD2 (5 bases). The V and J ends lost 6 bases and 3 bases respectively, with 9 bases between them. This CDR3 spans 12 amino acids. Germline V gene data show CDR1 as DFQATT and CDR2 as SNEGSKA (reference sequence). The CDR3, as DNA: TGCAGTGCGGGAGCTGGCTACAATGAGCAGTTCTTC. The encoded protein is CSAGAGYNEQFF.

The gene calls are TRBV28 and TRBJ2-7; D is undetermined. The germline V gene encodes CDR1 MDHEN and CDR2 SYDVKM. The CDR3 is 14 residues long. V was shortened by 10 bases and J by 3 bases, with 19 bases between the two germline ends. DNA for the CDR3: TGTGCCACCCTCGCGAGGTCCTTATTCTACGAGCAGTACTTC. This encodes CATLARSLFYEQYF.

This clonotype was recorded at least ten times. The chain employs TRBV20-1 and TRBJ2-1; a weak D match, TRBD2 (5 bases). CDR1 and CDR2 from the germline V gene are DFQATT and SNEGSKA (reference sequence). The CDR3 runs to 14 residues. Trimming removed 1 base at V and 4 bases at J, with 11 bases between. CDR3 protein: CSARVGGWYNEQFF. The CDR3 bases are TGCAGTGCTAGAGTTGGAGGTTGGTACAATGAGCAGTTCTTC.

This clonotype was detected only a few times. This rearrangement joins TRBV10-1 to TRBJ2-5, with D perhaps assigned TRBD1 or TRBD2 (6 bases each). Germline CDR1 is WNHNN and CDR2 is SYGVQD (reference sequence). The CDR3 totals 14 residues. V was pared by 4 bases and J by 3 bases, with 12 bases between. The CDR3 reads CASSVGGRKETQYF. The CDR3 DNA reads TGCGCCAGCAGTGTCGGGGGCCGAAAAGAGACCCAGTACTTC.

This clonotype was recorded at least ten times. The V and J genes are TRBV4-2 and TRBJ2-5; no clear D. The CDR3 consists of 15 residues. Germline V gene sequence: CDR1 LGHNA, CDR2 YNFKEQ. The V gene lost 5 bases and the J gene lost 4 bases, with 17 bases spanning the gap. The chain's CDR3 is CASSERAVAPETQYF. For the CDR3, the DNA is TGTGCCAGCAGCGAAAGGGCGGTAGCCCCAGAGACCCAGTACTTC.

This clonotype was seen a handful of times. This chain links TRBV6-2 or TRBV6-3 with TRBJ1-5; TRBD1 matches 9 bases. Germline values: CDR1 MNHEY, CDR2 SVGEGT. The CDR3 loop spans 14 amino acids. After removal of 6 bases from V and 6 bases from J, the junction contained 6 bases not matched to a gene. CDR3 coding DNA: TGTGCCAGCAGGAATAACAGGGGGCTTCAGCCCCAGCATTTT. The encoded protein is CASRNNRGLQPQHF.

This clonotype was counted only a few times. The chain joins TRBV24-1 to TRBJ2-1, with D possibly TRBD2 on 6 matching bases. The DNA end is a closer match to TRBJ2-7, so the J assignment may be wrong. The CDR3 loop spans 13 amino acids. CDR1 and CDR2 (germline): KGHDR, SFDVKD. CDR3 amino acids: CATSDTSYNEQYF. DNA of the CDR3: TGTGCCACCAGTGATACTAGCTACAATGAGCAGTACTTC.

The chain is built from TRBV27 and TRBJ1-6; 9 bases align to TRBD1. CDR1 and CDR2 (germline): MNHEY, SMNVEV (reference sequence). The CDR3 length is 16 residues. V gave up 6 bases and J gave up 3 bases; unmatched junction bases: 6. The CDR3 nucleotides read TGTGCCAGCAGAACTTACAGGGGGCACTATAATTCACCCCTCCACTTT. Translated: CASRTYRGHYNSPLHF.

This clonotype has only a few counts. The CDR3 protein is CASSSAYPGDYGYTF. In nucleotides, the CDR3 is TGTGCCAGCAGCTCGGCCTATCCAGGGGACTATGGCTACACCTTC. The chain couples TRBV5-5 to TRBJ1-2, with a tentative D call TRBD1 (6 bases). Germline V lookup: CDR1 SGHKS, CDR2 YYEKEE (reference sequence). V lost 3 bases and J lost 3, with 15 bases in between. CDR3 size: 15 residues.

This clonotype was detected only a few times. The rearrangement uses TRBV13 and TRBJ2-7; 8 nucleotides agree with TRBD2. CDR1 PRHDT and CDR2 FYEKMQ come from the germline V gene (reference sequence). The junction had 7 bases not matched to a gene; V was cut back by 3 bases and J by 3 bases. The CDR3 loop spans 15 amino acids. Here the CDR3 DNA reads TGTGCCAGCAGCTTGAGGCTAGCGGGCTACTACGAGCAGTACTTC. This gives the protein CASSLRLAGYYEQYF.

This clonotype was recorded a few times. This chain links TRBV7-2 with TRBJ2-3, with 12 bases aligning to TRBD2. V trimming: 4 bases; J trimming: 5 bases; junction bases outside the gene matches: 16. CDR1 is SGHTA and CDR2 is FQGNSA in the germline V gene. The CDR3 totals 19 residues. The CDR3 spells CASSYTGTSGLGRIDTQYF. DNA for the CDR3: TGTGCCAGCAGCTACACCGGGACTAGCGGGCTCGGACGAATAGATACGCAGTATTTT.

The chain employs TRBV28 and TRBJ1-2, with a weak D call TRBD1 (5 bases). This CDR3 region has 14 residues. V dropped 2 bases and J dropped 7 bases, with 14 bases sitting between them. CDR1 is MDHEN and CDR2 is SYDVKM in the germline V gene. The CDR3 here is CASSLRPSGAGYTF. Written as DNA, the CDR3 is TGTGCCAGCAGTTTAAGACCCTCTGGGGCTGGCTACACCTTC.